Presented here are 10 T cell receptor beta chains from one specimen sequenced in a study of T cell responses to AZD1222 COVID-19 vaccine. Sequenced by immunoSEQ multiplex PCR; TCRdb stores in-frame clones only, minus some. The sample holds under 150,000 clones, around 88% seen once. Sequences were derived from peripheral blood, sampled on day 0 of AZD1222 vaccination. The receptor set was obtained from an adult in good health.

The chain employs TRBV4-1 and TRBJ1-2; 7 positions agree with TRBD1. The V gene end was trimmed by 2 bases and the J gene end by 4 bases; junction bases not matched to a gene: 7. The CDR3 is 15 amino acids. The V gene's germline CDR1 is MGHRA and CDR2 YSYEKL. The CDR3 spells CASSQPGQATYGYTF. The DNA for the CDR3 is TGCGCCAGCAGCCAACCTGGACAGGCAACCTATGGCTACACCTTC.

This clone came up once. This chain connects TRBV28 to TRBJ2-2; 8 positions agree with TRBD2. This CDR3 spans 15 amino acids. CDR1 is MDHEN and CDR2 is SYDVKM in the germline V gene. After removal of 3 bases from V and 0 bases from J, the junction contained 0 bases not matched to a gene. CDR3 sequence (DNA): TGTGCCAGCAGTTTCGGGGGGGCGAACACCGGGGAGCTGTTTTTT. Residues: CASSFGGANTGELFF.

A single count supports this clone. V and J are TRBV7-2 and TRBJ2-7, with 11 bases aligning to TRBD2. The length of the CDR3 is 15 residues. The V and J ends lost 6 bases and 3 bases, in that order; junction bases with no gene match: 7. CDR1 is SGHTA, CDR2 FQGNSA, per germline. CDR3 sequence reads: CASRTGLADFYEQYF. The CDR3 DNA reads TGTGCCAGCAGGACGGGACTAGCGGACTTCTACGAGCAGTACTTC.

This clone was seen only once. The chain links TRBV28 to TRBJ1-2; unclear D gene. This CDR3 region has 12 residues. V shed 8 bases and J shed 0 bases, with 7 bases lying between them. Per germline, CDR1 MDHEN and CDR2 SYDVKM. The CDR3 DNA is TGTGCCAGCTCAGCTTCTAACTATGGCTACACCTTC. It yields the protein CASSASNYGYTF.

The rearrangement links TRBV5-1 to TRBJ1-2; no clear D. The CDR3 is 11 residues long. Germline V gives CDR1 SGHRS, CDR2 YFSETQ. V was clipped by 2 bases and J by 4 bases, with 3 bases between them. CDR3 nucleotide sequence: TGCGCCAGCAGCTTTGGCTATGGCTACACCTTC. Translated, it gives CASSFGYGYTF.

The CDR3 DNA is TGTGCCAGCAGCTCGACAGGGGGGCTCTACGAGCAGTACTTC. This codes for CASSSTGGLYEQYF. The gene calls are TRBV7-2 and TRBJ2-7; 9 nucleotides match TRBD1. V shed 4 bases and J 3 bases; nucleotides not matched to a gene: 4. This CDR3 has 14 residues. Germline V gene sequence: CDR1 SGHTA, CDR2 FQGNSA.

This clone showed up just a few times. This chain connects TRBV9 to TRBJ1-3, with a possible D match to TRBD1 (6 bases). CDR1 SGDLS and CDR2 YYNGEE come from the germline V gene. This CDR3 is 15 amino acids long. The V and J ends lost 3 bases and 1 base respectively, with 11 bases between them. CDR3 in DNA: TGTGCCAGCAGCGGTCCGGACAGATCTGGAAACACCATATATTTT. Encoded protein: CASSGPDRSGNTIYF.

The chain recombines TRBV15 with TRBJ1-2; possible D gene TRBD1, 5 bases. V was pared by 5 bases and J by 2 bases, with 15 bases between. The length of the CDR3 is 15 residues. Germline V gene lookup returns CDR1 LNHNV and CDR2 YYDKDF (reference sequence). The DNA for the CDR3 is TGTGCCACCAGCGGAAGAGGGGACCGCAACTATGGCTACACCTTC. Amino acid sequence: CATSGRGDRNYGYTF.

V gene TRBV7-3 combines with J gene TRBJ1-1; TRBD1 aligns across 7 bases. Unmatched junction bases numbered 11, after V lost 5 bases and J lost 11 bases. Per germline, CDR1 SGHTA and CDR2 FQGTGA. The CDR3 has 13 residues. Written as DNA, the CDR3 is TGTGCCAGCAGCCTTCAGGGGGGACAGAGGGCTTTCTTT. This gives the protein CASSLQGGQRAFF.

The chain links TRBV19 to TRBJ2-3, with 9 bases matching TRBD1. This CDR3 region has 16 residues. Trimming removed 4 bases from V and 2 bases from J; junction bases left unmatched: 7. Germline assignment: CDR1 LNHDA and CDR2 SQIVND (reference sequence). The DNA for the CDR3 is TGTGCCAGTAGTAGCCGGACAGGGGCTACCACAGATACGCAGTATTTT. This codes for CASSSRTGATTDTQYF.